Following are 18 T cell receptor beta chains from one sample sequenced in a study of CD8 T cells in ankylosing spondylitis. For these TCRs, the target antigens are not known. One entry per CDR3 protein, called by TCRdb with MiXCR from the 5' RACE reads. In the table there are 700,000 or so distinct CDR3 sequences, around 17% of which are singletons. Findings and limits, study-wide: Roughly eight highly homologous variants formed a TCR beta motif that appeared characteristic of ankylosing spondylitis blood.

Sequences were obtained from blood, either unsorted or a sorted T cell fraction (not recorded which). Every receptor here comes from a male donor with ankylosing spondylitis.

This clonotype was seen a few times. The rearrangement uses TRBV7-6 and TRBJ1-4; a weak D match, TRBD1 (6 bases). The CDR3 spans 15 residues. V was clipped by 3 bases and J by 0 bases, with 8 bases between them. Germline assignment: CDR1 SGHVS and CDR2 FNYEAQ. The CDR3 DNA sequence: TGTGCCAGCAGCTTGGGACACACAACTAATGAAAAACTGTTTTTT. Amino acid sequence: CASSLGHTTNEKLFF.

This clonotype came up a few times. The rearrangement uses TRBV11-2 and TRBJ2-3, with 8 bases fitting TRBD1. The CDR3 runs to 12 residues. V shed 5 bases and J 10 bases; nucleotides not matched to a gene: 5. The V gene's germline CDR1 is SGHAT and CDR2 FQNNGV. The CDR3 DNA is TGTGCCAGCAGCGTGGACAGGGACGCGCAGTATTTT. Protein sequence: CASSVDRDAQYF.

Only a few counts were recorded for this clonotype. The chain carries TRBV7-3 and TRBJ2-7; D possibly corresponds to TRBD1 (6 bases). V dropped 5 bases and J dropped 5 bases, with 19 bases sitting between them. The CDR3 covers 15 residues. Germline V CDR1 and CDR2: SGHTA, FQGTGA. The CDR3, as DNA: TGTGCCAGCAGCCTAATAGGGGGAGTGGGCAACGAGCAGTACTTC. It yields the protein CASSLIGGVGNEQYF. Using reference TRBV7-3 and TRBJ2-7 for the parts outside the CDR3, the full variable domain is GAGVSQTPSNKVTEKGKYVELRCDPISGHTALYWYRQSLGQGPEFLIYFQGTGAADDSGLPNDRFFAVRPEGSVSTLKIQRTERGDSAVYLCASSLIGGVGNEQYFGPGTRLTVT.

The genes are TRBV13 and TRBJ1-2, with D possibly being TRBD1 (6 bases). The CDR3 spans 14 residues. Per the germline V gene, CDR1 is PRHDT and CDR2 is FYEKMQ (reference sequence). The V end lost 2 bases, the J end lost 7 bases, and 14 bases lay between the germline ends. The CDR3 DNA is TGTGCCAGCAGCTTAAGGGCACAGGGTCCTGGCTACACCTTC. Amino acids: CASSLRAQGPGYTF.

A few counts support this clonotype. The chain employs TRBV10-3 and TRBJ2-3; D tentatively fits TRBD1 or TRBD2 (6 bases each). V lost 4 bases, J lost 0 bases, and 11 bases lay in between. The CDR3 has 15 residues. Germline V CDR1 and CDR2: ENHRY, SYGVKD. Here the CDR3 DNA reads TGTGCCATCAGTGCGGGGGACACTAGCACAGATACGCAGTATTTT. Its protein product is CAISAGDTSTDTQYF.

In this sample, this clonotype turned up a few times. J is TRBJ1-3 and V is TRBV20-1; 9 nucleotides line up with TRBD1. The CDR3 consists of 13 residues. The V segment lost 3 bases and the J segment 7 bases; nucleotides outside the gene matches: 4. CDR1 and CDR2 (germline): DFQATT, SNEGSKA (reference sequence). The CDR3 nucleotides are TGCAGTGCTAGTTGGGACAGGGCGAACACCATATATTTT. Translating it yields CSASWDRANTIYF.

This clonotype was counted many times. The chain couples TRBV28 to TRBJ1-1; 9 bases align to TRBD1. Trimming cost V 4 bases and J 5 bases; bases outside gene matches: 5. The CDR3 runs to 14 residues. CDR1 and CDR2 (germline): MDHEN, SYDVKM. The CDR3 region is CASSSTGGGTEAFF. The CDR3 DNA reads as TGTGCCAGCAGTTCCACAGGGGGCGGGACTGAAGCTTTCTTT.

The CDR3, as DNA: TGTGCCAGCAGTTCCTCGACTAGCGGGGGGGCCTTGAATAATGAGCAGTTCTTC. Translating gives CASSSSTSGGALNNEQFF. The V gene is TRBV6-2 or TRBV6-3, the J gene TRBJ2-1; TRBD2 aligns across 14 bases. J lost 7 bases, V lost 4 bases, and 12 bases had no gene match. The CDR3 is 18 amino acids. Germline CDR1 and CDR2: MNHEY and SVGEGT.

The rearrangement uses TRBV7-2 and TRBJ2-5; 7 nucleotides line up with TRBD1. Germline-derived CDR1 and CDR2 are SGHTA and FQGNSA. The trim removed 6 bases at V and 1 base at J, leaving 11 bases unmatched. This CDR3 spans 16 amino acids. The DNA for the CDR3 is TGTGCCAGCAGTTCACAGGGGCGGTCCCCCCAAGAGACCCAGTACTTC. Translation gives CASSSQGRSPQETQYF.

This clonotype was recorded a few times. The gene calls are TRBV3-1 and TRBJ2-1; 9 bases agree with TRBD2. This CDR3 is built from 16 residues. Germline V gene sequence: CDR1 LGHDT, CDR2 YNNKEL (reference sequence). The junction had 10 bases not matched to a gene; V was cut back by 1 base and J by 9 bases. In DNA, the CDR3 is TGTGCCAGCAGCCAAGTTGTGTTAGCGGGAGTAGGTGAGCAGTTCTTC. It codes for CASSQVVLAGVGEQFF.

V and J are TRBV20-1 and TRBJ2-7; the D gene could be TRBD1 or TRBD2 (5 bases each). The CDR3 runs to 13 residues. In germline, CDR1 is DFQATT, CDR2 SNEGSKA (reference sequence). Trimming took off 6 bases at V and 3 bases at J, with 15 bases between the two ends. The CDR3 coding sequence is TGCAGTGCGCAGACCGGGGCAGACTACGAGCAGTACTTC. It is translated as CSAQTGADYEQYF.

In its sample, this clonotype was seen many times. CDR3 residues: CASSVRTSSGNTQYF. For the CDR3, the DNA is TGTGCCAGCAGTGTGCGGACCTCCTCGGGGAATACGCAGTATTTT. The V and J genes are TRBV12-3 or TRBV12-4 and TRBJ2-3; D perhaps matches TRBD2 (5 bases). V was shortened by 5 bases and J by 7 bases, with 19 bases between the two germline ends. The CDR3 sequence is 15 residues long.

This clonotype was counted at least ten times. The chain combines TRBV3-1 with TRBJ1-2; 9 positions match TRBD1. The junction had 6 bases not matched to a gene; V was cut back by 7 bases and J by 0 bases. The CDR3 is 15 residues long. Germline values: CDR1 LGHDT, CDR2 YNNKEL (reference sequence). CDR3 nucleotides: TGTGCCAGCATCGGGACAGGGACCGCTAACTATGGCTACACCTTC. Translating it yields CASIGTGTANYGYTF.

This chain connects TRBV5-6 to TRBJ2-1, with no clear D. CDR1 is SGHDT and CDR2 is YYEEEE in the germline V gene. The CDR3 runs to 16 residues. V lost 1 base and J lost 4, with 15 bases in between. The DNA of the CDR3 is TGTGCCAGCAGCTTGTTGAGTGGGGAAACGTACAATGAGCAGTTCTTC. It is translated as CASSLLSGETYNEQFF.

CDR3 DNA: TGTGCCATCAGTGGTGGGTTAGGCCACACAGATACGCAGTATTTT. It translates to CAISGGLGHTDTQYF. This chain links TRBV10-3 with TRBJ2-3; D is undetermined. Germline V gene sequence: CDR1 ENHRY, CDR2 SYGVKD. V lost 4 bases to trimming and J lost 2 bases, with 13 bases between them. The CDR3 covers 15 residues.

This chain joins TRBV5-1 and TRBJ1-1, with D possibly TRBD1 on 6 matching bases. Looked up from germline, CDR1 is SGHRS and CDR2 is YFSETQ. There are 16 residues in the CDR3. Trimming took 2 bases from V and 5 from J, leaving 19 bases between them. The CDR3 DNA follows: TGCGCCAGCAGCTTCCAGGGGCTGGAGGAGTATACTGAAGCTTTCTTT. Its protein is CASSFQGLEEYTEAFF.

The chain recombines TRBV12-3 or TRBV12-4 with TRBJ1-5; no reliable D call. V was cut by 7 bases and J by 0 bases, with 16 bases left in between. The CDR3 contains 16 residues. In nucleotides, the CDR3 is TGTGCCAGCACCATTTTGGAGGCGTATAGCAATCAGCCCCAGCATTTT. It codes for CASTILEAYSNQPQHF.

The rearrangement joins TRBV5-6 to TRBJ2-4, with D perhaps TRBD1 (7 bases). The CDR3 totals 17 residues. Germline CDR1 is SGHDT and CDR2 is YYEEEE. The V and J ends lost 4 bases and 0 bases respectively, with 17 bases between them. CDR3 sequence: CASSHRGGGLAKNIQYF. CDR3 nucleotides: TGTGCCAGCAGCCACAGGGGTGGGGGGCTAGCCAAAAACATTCAGTACTTC. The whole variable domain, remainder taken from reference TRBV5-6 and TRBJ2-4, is DAGVTQSPTHLIKTRGQQVTLRCSPKSGHDTVSWYQQALGQGPQFIFQYYEEEERQRGNFPDRFSGHQFPNYSSELNVNALLLGDSALYLCASSHRGGGLAKNIQYFGAGTRLSVL.